Described below is a single TCR beta chain sequence and its context. Assay: immunoSEQ multiplex PCR; the TCRdb copy retains only in-frame clones and omits some. The sample lists 70,000 to 90,000 clones, about 85% occurring once. The data were obtained in a study of blood T cell repertoires in COVID-19. For the study at large: Samples taken during acute and convalescent COVID-19 were collected in the United States, Italy and Spain. T cells, B-cell-depleted T cells, or PBMCs supplied cDNA or gDNA.

This TCR was recovered from a man between 60 and 75 years old with acute or convalescent COVID-19. Sequencing was carried out using peripheral blood.

The CDR3, as DNA: TGCGCCAGCAGCGTGCGGACAGGGGGCGGTGATCCTCAGATGTACTTC. Amino acid sequence: CASSVRTGGGDPQMYF. The rearrangement joins TRBV5-1 to TRBJ2-7, with TRBD1 matching over 11 bases. V lost 4 bases and J lost 12; bases outside the gene matches: 18. Germline CDR1 and CDR2: SGHRS and YFSETQ. The CDR3 consists of 16 residues.